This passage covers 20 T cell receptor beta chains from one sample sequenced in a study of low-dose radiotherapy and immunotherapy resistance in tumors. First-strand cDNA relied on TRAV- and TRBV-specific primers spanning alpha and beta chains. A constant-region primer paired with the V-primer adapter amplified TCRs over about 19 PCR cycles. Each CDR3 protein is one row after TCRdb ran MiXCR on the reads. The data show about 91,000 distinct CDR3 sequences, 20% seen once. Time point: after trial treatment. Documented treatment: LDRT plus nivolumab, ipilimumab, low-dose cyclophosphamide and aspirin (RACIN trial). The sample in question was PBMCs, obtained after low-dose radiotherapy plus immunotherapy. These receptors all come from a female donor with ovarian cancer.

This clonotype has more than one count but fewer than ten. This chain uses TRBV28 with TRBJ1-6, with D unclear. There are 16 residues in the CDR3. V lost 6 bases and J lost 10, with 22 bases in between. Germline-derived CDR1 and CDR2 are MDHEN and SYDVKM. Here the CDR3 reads CASSFTTPGFRSPLHF. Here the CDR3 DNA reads TGTGCCAGCAGCTTCACCACCCCGGGGTTTAGGTCACCCCTCCACTTT.

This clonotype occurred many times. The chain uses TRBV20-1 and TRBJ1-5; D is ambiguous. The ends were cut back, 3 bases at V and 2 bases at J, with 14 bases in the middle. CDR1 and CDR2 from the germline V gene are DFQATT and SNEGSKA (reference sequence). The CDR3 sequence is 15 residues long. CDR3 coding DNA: TGCAGTGCTAGGATCGACGGATGGGGCAATCAGCCCCAGCATTTT. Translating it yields CSARIDGWGNQPQHF.

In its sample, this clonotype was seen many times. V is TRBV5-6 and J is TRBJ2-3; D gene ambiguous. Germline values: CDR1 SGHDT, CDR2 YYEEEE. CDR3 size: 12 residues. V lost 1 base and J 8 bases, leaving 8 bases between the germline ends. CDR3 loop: CASSLPARTQYF. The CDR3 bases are TGTGCCAGCAGCTTGCCGGCCCGTACGCAGTATTTT.

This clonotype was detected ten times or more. Here the CDR3 DNA reads TGTGCCAGCAGCTGGGCAGGGCCCACAGATACGCAGTATTTT. Encoded protein: CASSWAGPTDTQYF. V and J are TRBV7-9 and TRBJ2-3, with a weak D call TRBD1 (5 bases). The CDR3 totals 14 residues. Germline CDR1 is SEHNR and CDR2 is FQNEAQ (reference sequence). V was shortened by 4 bases and J by 2 bases, with 10 bases between the two germline ends.

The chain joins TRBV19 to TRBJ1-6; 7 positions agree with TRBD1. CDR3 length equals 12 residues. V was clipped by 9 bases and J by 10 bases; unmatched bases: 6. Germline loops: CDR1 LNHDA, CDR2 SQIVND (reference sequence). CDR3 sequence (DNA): TGTGCCAGCGACAGGGTCGGGTCACCCCTCCACTTT. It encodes CASDRVGSPLHF.

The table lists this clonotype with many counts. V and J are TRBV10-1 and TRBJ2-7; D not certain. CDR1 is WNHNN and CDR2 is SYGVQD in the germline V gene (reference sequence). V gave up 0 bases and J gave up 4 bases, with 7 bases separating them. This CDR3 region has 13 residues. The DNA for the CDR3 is TGCGCCAGCAGTGAGTCGGGCAAATACGAGCAGTACTTC. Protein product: CASSESGKYEQYF.

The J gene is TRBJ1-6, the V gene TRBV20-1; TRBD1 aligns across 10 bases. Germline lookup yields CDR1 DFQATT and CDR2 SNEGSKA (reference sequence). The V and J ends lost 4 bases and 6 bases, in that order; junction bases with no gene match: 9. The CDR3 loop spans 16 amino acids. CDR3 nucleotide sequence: TGCAGTGCTATGTCCGGGACAGGGGATTTTAATTCACCCCTCCACTTT. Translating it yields CSAMSGTGDFNSPLHF.

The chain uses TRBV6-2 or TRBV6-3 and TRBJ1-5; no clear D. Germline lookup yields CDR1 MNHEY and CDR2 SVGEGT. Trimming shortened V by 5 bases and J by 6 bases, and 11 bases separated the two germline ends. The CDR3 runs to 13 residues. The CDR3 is CASSESDIQPQHF. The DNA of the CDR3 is TGTGCCAGCAGTGAGTCCGACATTCAGCCCCAGCATTTT.

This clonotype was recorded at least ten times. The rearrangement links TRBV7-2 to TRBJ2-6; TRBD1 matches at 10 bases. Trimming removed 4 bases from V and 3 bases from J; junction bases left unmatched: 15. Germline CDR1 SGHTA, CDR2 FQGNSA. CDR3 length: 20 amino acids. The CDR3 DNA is TGTGCCAGCAGCTCTATTAACCGGGACAGGGGTCTCTTTGGGGCCAACGTCCTGACTTTC. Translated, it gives CASSSINRDRGLFGANVLTF.

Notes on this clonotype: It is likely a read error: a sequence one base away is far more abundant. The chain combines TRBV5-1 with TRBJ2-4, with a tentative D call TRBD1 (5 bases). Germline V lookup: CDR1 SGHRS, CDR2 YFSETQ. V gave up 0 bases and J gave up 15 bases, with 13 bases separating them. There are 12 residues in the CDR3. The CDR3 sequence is CASSLEKGQRYF. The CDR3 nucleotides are TGCGCCAGCAGCTTGGAGAAGGGGCAACGGTACTTC.

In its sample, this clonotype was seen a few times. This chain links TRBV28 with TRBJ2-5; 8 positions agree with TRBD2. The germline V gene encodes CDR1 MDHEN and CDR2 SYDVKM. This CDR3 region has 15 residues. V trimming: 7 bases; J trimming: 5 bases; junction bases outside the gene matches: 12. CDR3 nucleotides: TGTGCCAGCAATCCCTCGCGGGGGGCTGGGGAGACCCAGTACTTC. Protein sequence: CASNPSRGAGETQYF.

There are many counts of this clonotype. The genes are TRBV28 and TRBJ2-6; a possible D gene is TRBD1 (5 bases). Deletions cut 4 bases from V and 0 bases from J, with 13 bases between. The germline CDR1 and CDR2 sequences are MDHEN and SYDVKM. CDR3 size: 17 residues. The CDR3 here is CASSSGQAISGANVLTF. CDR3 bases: TGTGCCAGCAGTTCCGGACAAGCTATCTCTGGGGCCAACGTCCTGACTTTC.

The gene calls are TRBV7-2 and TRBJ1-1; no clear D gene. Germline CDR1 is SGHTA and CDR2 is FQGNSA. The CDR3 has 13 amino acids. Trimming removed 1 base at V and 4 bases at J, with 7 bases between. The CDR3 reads CASSLDFSTEAFF. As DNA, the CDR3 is TGTGCCAGCAGCTTAGATTTTAGCACTGAAGCTTTCTTT.

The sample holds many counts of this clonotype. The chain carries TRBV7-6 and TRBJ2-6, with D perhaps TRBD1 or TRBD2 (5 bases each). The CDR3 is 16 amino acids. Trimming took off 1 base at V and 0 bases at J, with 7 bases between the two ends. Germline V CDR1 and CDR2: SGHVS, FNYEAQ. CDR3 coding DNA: TGTGCCAGCAGCTTAGGGGGGAGCTCTGGGGCCAACGTCCTGACTTTC. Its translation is CASSLGGSSGANVLTF.

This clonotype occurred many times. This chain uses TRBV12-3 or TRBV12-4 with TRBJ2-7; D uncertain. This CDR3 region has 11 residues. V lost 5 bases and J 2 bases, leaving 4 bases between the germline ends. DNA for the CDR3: TGTGCCAGCAGTCAAGCCTACGAGCAGTACTTC. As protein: CASSQAYEQYF.

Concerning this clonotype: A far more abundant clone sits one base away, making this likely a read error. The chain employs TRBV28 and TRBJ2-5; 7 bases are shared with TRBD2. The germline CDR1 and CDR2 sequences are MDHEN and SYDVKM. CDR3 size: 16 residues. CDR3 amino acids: CASSNSGRERGETQCF. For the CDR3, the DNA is TGTGCCAGCAGTAATTCCGGGCGGGAGAGGGGAGAGACCCAGTGCTTC.

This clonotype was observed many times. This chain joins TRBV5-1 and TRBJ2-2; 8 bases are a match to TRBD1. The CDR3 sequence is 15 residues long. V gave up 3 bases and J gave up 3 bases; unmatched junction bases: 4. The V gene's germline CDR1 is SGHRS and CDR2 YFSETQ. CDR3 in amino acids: CASSSSGGDTGELFF. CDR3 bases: TGCGCCAGCAGCTCGTCAGGGGGCGACACCGGGGAGCTGTTTTTT.

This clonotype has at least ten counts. CDR3 loop: CASSSDRGSPLHF. The CDR3 DNA reads TGTGCCAGCAGCTCTGACAGAGGTTCACCCCTCCACTTT. The rearrangement links TRBV4-2 to TRBJ1-6, with a weak D call TRBD1 (5 bases). Germline lookup yields CDR1 LGHNA and CDR2 YNFKEQ. Trimming cost V 5 bases and J 9 bases, with 11 bases left between them. The CDR3 extends over 13 amino acids.

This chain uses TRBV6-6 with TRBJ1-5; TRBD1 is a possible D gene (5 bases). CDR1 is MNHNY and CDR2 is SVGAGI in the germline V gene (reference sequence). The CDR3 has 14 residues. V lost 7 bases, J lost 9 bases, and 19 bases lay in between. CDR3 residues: CASTSGGGTGPQHF. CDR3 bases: TGTGCCAGCACCTCAGGTGGGGGTACAGGGCCCCAGCATTTT.

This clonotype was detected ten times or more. Here the CDR3 reads CASSILGSGETQYF. CDR3 in DNA: TGTGCCAGTAGTATTTTGGGGAGCGGGGAGACCCAGTACTTC. The V gene is TRBV19, the J gene TRBJ2-5, with a possible D match to TRBD2 (6 bases). Trimming removed 3 bases from V and 5 bases from J, with 13 bases in between. The CDR3 loop spans 14 amino acids. CDR1 and CDR2 (germline): LNHDA, SQIVND (reference sequence). Combining the CDR3 with reference TRBV19 and TRBJ2-5 gives the whole variable domain DGGITQSPKYLFRKEGQNVTLSCEQNLNHDAMYWYRQDPGQGLRLIYYSQIVNDFQKGDIAEGYSVSREKKESFPLTVTSAQKNPTAFYLCASSILGSGETQYFGPGTRLLVL.